This is a list of T cell receptor beta chains from one sample in a study of T-cell memory formation after mild COVID-19. TCRdb processed the 5' RACE reads anew with MiXCR; each CDR3 protein has one entry. The table records thousands of distinct CDR3 sequences, roughly a sixth of them present only once. Sample: PBMCs or a T cell subset sorted from them (not recorded which). The receptor source for this set is an adult who had mild COVID-19 (a few samples of this study predate the infection). Cell type and time point are not known. Both conserved end residues are part of each CDR3. D genes are given only for firm matches.

v_gene	len	j_gene	d_gene	CDR3aa
TRBV29-1	13	TRBJ1-1	.	CSPSAQEGSEAFF
TRBV7-9	13	TRBJ2-5	.	CASSSGQSETQYF
TRBV3-1	15	TRBJ1-2	.	CASSQEGGQVYGYTF
TRBV28	13	TRBJ1-1	.	CASSLPGNTEAFF
TRBV6-5	15	TRBJ2-3	.	CASSYSGGFTDTQYF
TRBV6-5	16	TRBJ1-2	.	CASSSLRGGSYYGYTF
TRBV6-1	15	TRBJ1-1	.	CASSERDGRWGTAFF
TRBV11-1	15	TRBJ2-5	TRBD2	CASSLGTSVQETQYF
TRBV20-1	13	TRBJ1-1	.	CSAPTSTNTEAFF
TRBV12-3/TRBV12-4	12	TRBJ2-7	TRBD1	CASSPGQYEQYF
TRBV24-1	15	TRBJ2-2	.	CATSDFALNTGELFF
TRBV5-1	14	TRBJ2-7	.	CASSLPGHNYEQYF
TRBV12-3/TRBV12-4	13	TRBJ2-1	TRBD2	CASSALAGAEQFF
TRBV29-1	13	TRBJ2-2	.	CSVVGGDTGELFF
TRBV5-1	15	TRBJ2-7	TRBD1	CASSLEGRGPYEQYF
TRBV9	15	TRBJ2-3	TRBD2	CASSVVAGSTDTQYF
TRBV12-3/TRBV12-4	11	TRBJ2-2	.	CASMGLGELFF
TRBV5-6	14	TRBJ2-3	TRBD1	CASSPPGQHNEQYF